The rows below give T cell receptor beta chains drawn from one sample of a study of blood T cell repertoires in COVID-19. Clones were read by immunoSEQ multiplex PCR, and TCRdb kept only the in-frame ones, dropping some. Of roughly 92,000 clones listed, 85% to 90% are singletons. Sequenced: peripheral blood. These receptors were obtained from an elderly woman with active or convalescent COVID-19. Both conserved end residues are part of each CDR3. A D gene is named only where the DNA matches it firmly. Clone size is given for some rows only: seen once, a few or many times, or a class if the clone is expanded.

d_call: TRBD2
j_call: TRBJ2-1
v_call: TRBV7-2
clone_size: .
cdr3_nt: TGTGCCAGCAGCTTAGGGACTAGCGGGAGGTATGAGCAGTTCTTC
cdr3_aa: CASSLGTSGRYEQFF

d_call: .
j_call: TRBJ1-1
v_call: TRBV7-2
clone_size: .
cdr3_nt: TGTGCCAGCAGCTTAGTCTACGCGGAAGCTTTCTTT
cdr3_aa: CASSLVYAEAFF

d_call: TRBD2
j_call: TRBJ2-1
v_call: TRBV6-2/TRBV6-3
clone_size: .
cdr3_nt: TGTGCCAGCAGTTACGGCGGCGGGAGCTCCTACAATGAGCAGTTCTTC
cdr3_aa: CASSYGGGSSYNEQFF

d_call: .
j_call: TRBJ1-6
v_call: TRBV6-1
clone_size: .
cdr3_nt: TGTGCCAGCTGGGGCAGTGGAGATTCACCCCTCCACTTT
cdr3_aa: CASWGSGDSPLHF

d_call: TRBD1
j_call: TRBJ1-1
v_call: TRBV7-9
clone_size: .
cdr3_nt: TGTGCCAGCAGCCATACCGGACAGGGTGACACTGAAGCTTTCTTT
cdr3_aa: CASSHTGQGDTEAFF

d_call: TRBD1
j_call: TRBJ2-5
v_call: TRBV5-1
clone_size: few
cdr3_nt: TGCGCCAGCAGCGTCTCACAGGGGCCTCAAGAGACCCAGTACTTC
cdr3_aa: CASSVSQGPQETQYF

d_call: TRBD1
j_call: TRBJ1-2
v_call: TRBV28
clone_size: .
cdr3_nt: TGTGCCAGCAAGCCGCAGACAGGGCGTTCCAACTATGGCTACACCTTC
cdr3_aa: CASKPQTGRSNYGYTF

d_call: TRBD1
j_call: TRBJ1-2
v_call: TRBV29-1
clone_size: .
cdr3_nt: TGCAGCGTTGAAGTACAGGGGGGCTACACCTTC
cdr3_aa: CSVEVQGGYTF

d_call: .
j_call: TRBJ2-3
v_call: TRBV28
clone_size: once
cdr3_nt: TGTGCCAGCAGTTTAGTGCGAAATACGCAGTATTTT
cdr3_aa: CASSLVRNTQYF

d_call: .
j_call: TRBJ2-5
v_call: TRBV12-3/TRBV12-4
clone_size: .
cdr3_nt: TGTGCCAGCAGTCGTCAAGAGACCCAGTACTTC
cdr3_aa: CASSRQETQYF

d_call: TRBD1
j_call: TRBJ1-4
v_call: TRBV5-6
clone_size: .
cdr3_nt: TGTGCCAGCAGCCTGGGACAGAATGAAAAACTGTTTTTT
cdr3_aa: CASSLGQNEKLFF

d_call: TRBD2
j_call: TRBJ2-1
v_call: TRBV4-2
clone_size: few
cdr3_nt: TGTGCCAGCAGCGCCCGACTAGCGGGAATAAATGAGCAGTTCTTC
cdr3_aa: CASSARLAGINEQFF

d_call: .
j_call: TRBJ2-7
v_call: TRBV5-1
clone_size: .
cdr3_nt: TGCGCCAGCAGCTTGGCGCAGGGAAACTACGAGCAGTACTTC
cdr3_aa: CASSLAQGNYEQYF

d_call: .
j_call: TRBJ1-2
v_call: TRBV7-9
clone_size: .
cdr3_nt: TGTGCCAGCAGCCCCGGGGTGTACTATGGCTACACCTTC
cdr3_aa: CASSPGVYYGYTF

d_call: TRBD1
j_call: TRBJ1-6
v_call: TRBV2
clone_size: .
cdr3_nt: TGTGCCAGCAGTGTCGGGACAGGGGTATGGAATTCACCCCTCCACTTT
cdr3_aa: CASSVGTGVWNSPLHF

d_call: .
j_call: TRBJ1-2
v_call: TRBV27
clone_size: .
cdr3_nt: TGTGCCAGCAGTTCGTGGGGGCGCGGCTATGGCTACACCTTC
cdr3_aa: CASSSWGRGYGYTF

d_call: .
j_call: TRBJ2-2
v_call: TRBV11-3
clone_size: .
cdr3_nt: TGTGCCAGCAGCTTGGGGGGTGAAGGCACCGGGGAGCTGTTTTTT
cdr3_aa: CASSLGGEGTGELFF

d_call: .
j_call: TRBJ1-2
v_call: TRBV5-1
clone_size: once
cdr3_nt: TGCGCCAGCAGCTTGGGTTGGCAGAACTATGGCTACACCTTC
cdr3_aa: CASSLGWQNYGYTF

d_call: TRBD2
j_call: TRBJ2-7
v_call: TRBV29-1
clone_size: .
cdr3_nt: TGCAGCGTTGGGGGAGCGGGAGGGCCCCACGAGCAGTACTTC
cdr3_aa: CSVGGAGGPHEQYF

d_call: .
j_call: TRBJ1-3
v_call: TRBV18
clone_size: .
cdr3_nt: TGTGCCAGCTCACCACCTCAGGGCTCTGGAAACACCATATATTTT
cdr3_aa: CASSPPQGSGNTIYF

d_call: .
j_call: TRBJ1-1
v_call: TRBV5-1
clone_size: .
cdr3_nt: TGCGCCAGCAGCGGGGGGAGCGATAGCACTGAAGCTTTCTTT
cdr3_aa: CASSGGSDSTEAFF

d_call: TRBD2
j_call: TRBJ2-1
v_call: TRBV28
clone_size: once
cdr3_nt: TGTGCCAGCAGTCGCTCGGGACTAGCAGGGGAGCAGTTCTTC
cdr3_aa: CASSRSGLAGEQFF

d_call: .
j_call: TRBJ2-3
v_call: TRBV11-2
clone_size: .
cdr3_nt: TGTGCCAGCAGAATTATTACGGCTAGCCCGCAGTATTTT
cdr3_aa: CASRIITASPQYF

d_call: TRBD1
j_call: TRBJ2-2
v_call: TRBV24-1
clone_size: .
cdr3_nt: TGTGCCACCAGTGACTCGGGACAGGGTTATACCGGGGAGCTGTTTTTT
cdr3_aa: CATSDSGQGYTGELFF

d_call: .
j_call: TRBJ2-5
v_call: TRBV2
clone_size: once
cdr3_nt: TGTGCCAGCAGTGAAGGTCTCGAGACCCAGTACTTC
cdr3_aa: CASSEGLETQYF

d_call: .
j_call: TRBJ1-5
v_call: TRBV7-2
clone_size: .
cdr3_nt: TGTGCCAGCAGCTCCCAGGGAGGGAAGCCCCAGCATTTT
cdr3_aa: CASSSQGGKPQHF

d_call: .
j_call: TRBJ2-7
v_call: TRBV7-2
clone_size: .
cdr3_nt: TGTGCCAGCAGCTTAAGGGGGTCCGGGGATGAGCAGTACTTC
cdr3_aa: CASSLRGSGDEQYF

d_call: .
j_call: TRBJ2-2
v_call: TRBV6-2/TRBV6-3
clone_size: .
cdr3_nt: TGTGCCAGCAGTCTAGGTCCCCGGGAGCTGTTTTTT
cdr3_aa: CASSLGPRELFF

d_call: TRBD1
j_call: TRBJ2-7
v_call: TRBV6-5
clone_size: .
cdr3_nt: TGTGCCAGCAGTTTCGACAGGGGATACGAGCAGTACTTC
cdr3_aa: CASSFDRGYEQYF

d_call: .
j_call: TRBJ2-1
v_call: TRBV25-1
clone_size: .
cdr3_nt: TGTGCCAGCAGTGCGCCCACCTTTCGGGGATACAATGAGCAGTTCTTC
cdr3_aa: CASSAPTFRGYNEQFF

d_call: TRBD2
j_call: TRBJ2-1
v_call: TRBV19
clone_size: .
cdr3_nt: TGTGCCAGTCGGTCGGGGGGAGCTCGGAATGAGCAGTTCTTC
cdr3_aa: CASRSGGARNEQFF

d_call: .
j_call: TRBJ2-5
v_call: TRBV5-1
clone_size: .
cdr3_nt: TGCGCCAGCAGCTTGCCCTTCCCAGAGACCCAGTACTTC
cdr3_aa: CASSLPFPETQYF

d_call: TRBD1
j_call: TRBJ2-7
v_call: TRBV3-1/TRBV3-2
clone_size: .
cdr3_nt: TGTGCCAGCAGCCAAGGGGACAGGCCCTACGAGCAGTACTTC
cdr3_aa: CASSQGDRPYEQYF

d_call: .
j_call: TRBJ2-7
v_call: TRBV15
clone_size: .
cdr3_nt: TGTGCCACCAGCAGAGGAATAACGGTGCTTACCTACGAGCAGTACTTC
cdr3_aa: CATSRGITVLTYEQYF

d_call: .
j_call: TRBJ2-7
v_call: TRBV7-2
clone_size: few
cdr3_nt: TGTGCCAGCAGCTTCCGCAGGGGGGAATACGAGCAGTACTTC
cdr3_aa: CASSFRRGEYEQYF

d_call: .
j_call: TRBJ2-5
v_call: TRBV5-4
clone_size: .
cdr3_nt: TGTGCCAGCAGCTTGGTGGCTAGCCGCCAAGAGACCCAGTACTTC
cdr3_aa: CASSLVASRQETQYF

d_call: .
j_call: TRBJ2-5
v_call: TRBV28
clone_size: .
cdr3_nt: TGTGCCAGCAGTTTAGTCAGGCAAGAGACCCAGTACTTC
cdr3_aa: CASSLVRQETQYF

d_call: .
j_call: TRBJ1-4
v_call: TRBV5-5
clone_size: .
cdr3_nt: TGTGCCAGCAGCTTGGAAAGACACGCTTCTAATCTTGAAAAACTGTTTTTT
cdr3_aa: CASSLERHASNLEKLFF

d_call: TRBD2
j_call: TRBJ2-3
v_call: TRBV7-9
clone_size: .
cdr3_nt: TGTGCCAGCAGCTTAGGGCTAGCGGGAGGAGATACGCAGTATTTT
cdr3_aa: CASSLGLAGGDTQYF

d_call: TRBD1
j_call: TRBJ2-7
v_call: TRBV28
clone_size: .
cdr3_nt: TGTGCCAGCAGTTCGACAGGGGGTGGAACCTACGAGCAGTACTTC
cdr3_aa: CASSSTGGGTYEQYF

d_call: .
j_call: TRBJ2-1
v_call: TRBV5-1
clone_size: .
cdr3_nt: TGCGCCAGCAGTCCAACCATTAGCTCCTACAATGAGCAGTTCTTC
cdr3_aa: CASSPTISSYNEQFF

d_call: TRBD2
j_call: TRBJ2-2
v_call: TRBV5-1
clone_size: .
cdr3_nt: TGCGCCAGCAGCTTGGTAGCTAGCGGCACCGGGGAGCTGTTTTTT
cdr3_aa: CASSLVASGTGELFF

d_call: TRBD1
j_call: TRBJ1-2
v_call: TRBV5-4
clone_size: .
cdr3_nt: TGTGCCAGCAGCTTGGACAGGGGGATTAATGGCTACACCTTC
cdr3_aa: CASSLDRGINGYTF

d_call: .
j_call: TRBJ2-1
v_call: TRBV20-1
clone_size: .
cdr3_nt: TGCAGTGCTAGAGACCTCCGGGAGCAGTTCTTC
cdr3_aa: CSARDLREQFF

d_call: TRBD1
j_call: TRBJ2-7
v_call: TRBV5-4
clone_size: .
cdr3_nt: TGTGCCAGCAGCTTGGTAGGTGGACAGGGGTCCGAGCAGTACTTC
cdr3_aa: CASSLVGGQGSEQYF

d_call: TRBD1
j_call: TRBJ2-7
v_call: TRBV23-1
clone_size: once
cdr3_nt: TGCGCCAGCAGTCTAGACAGGGACCACGAGCAGTACTTC
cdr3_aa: CASSLDRDHEQYF

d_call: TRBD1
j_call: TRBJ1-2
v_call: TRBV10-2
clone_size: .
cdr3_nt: TGCGCCAGCAGTGTCGCAGGGACAGGGGTCAACTATGGCTACACCTTC
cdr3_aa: CASSVAGTGVNYGYTF

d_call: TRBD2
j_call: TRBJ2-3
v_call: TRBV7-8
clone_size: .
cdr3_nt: TGTGCCAGCATCCCCATGTGGACTAGCGGAGTTAGCACAGATACGCAGTATTTT
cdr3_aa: CASIPMWTSGVSTDTQYF

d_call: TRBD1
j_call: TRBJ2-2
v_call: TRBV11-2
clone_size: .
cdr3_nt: TGTGCCAGCAGCTATAGACCGGGACAGGCCACCGGGGAGCTGTTTTTT
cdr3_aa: CASSYRPGQATGELFF

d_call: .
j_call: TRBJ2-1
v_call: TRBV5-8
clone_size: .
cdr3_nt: TGTGCCAGCAGCTTGGCGGGGAGCTCCTACAATGAGCAGTTCTTC
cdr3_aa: CASSLAGSSYNEQFF

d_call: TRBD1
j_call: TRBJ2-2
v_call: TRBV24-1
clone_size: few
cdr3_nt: TGTGCCACCAGTGATTTTGGGACAGGGTTCTCCGGGGAGCTGTTTTTT
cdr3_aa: CATSDFGTGFSGELFF